This TCR beta chain emerged from a study of CD8 T cells in ankylosing spondylitis. Regarding the study as a whole: Seemingly characteristic of ankylosing spondylitis blood was a TCR beta motif consisting of under 10 highly homologous variants.

CDR3 length equals 15 residues. The V and J ends lost 1 base and 4 bases respectively, with 13 bases between them. Germline CDR1 reads SGHVS; CDR2 reads FNYEAQ. Libraries for TCR beta were made by quantitative 5'-RACE with molecular barcodes. TCRdb processed the 5' RACE reads anew with MiXCR; each CDR3 protein has one entry. The sample has 400,000 or so distinct CDR3 sequences, 25% to 30% seen once. As concerns this clonotype: Its cognate antigen is unknown.

The chain carries TRBV7-6 and TRBJ1-1, with a possible D match to TRBD1 (6 bases). The specimen was blood, either unsorted or a sorted T cell fraction (not recorded which). The source of this sequence is a male donor with ankylosing spondylitis. CDR3 nucleotide sequence: TGTGCCAGCAGCTTAGGATCGGGGGGCAGCACTGAAGCTTTCTTT. This gives the protein CASSLGSGGSTEAFF. The full variable domain, completed using reference TRBV7-6 and TRBJ1-1, is GAGVSQSPRYKVTKRGQDVALRCDPISGHVSLYWYRQALGQGPEFLTYFNYEAQQDKSGLPNDRFSAERPEGSISTLTIQRTEQRDSAMYRCASSLGSGGSTEAFFGQGTRLTVV.